What follows are 30 T cell receptor beta chains derived from one specimen sequenced in a study of blood T cell repertoires in COVID-19. Measured with immunoSEQ multiplex PCR; TCRdb has only the in-frame clones, and not every one. The sample lists about 140,000 clones, around 80% occurring once. Sample: peripheral blood. These receptor sequences come from a man aged 55 to 70 with active or convalescent COVID-19.

The chain is built from TRBV4-1 and TRBJ1-1, with D tentatively TRBD1 (6 bases). The CDR3 consists of 13 residues. Germline loops: CDR1 MGHRA, CDR2 YSYEKL. Trimming pared 1 base from V and 4 bases from J, leaving 7 bases between. The CDR3 loop is CASSQARGTEAFF. CDR3 DNA: TGCGCCAGCAGCCAAGCCAGGGGCACTGAAGCTTTCTTT.

The chain has TRBV11-3 and TRBJ2-2; D gene unclear. The CDR3 contains 15 residues. Germline assignment: CDR1 SGHNT and CDR2 YENEEA. V lost 1 base and J lost 5, with 11 bases in between. CDR3 in DNA: TGTGCCAGCAGCTTAGCAGGAACGATAACCGGGGAGCTGTTTTTT. This translates into CASSLAGTITGELFF.

The chain uses TRBV18 and TRBJ1-6, with TRBD1 matching 7 bases. CDR1 and CDR2 (germline): KGHSH, LQKENI. V lost 3 bases to trimming and J lost 7 bases; unmatched junction nucleotides: 3. This CDR3 is 14 amino acids long. This chain's CDR3 is CASSPGTANSPLHF. The CDR3 bases are TGTGCCAGCTCACCCGGGACAGCCAATTCACCCCTCCACTTT.

The chain recombines TRBV25-1 with TRBJ2-1, with 7 bases matching TRBD2. The germline gives CDR1 MGHDK, CDR2 SYGVNS. The CDR3 length is 14 residues. The ends lost 4 bases at V and 6 bases at J; junction bases unmatched: 6. The CDR3 coding sequence is TGTGCCAGCAGTGGTAGTCTAGCGGCCAATGAGCAGTTCTTC. Amino acids: CASSGSLAANEQFF.

The V and J genes are TRBV30 and TRBJ1-3; D is unresolved. The CDR3 totals 13 residues. The germline V and J ends were trimmed by 1 base and 0 bases, with 4 bases remaining between them. Per the germline V gene, CDR1 is GTSNPN and CDR2 is SVGIG (reference sequence). Here the CDR3 DNA reads TGTGCCTGGAGTGCAGACTCTGGAAACACCATATATTTT. The encoded protein is CAWSADSGNTIYF.

The genes are TRBV7-9 and TRBJ2-3; TRBD1 aligns across 7 bases. The CDR3 has 15 amino acids. Unmatched junction bases numbered 7, after V lost 6 bases and J lost 1 base. Germline V gene data show CDR1 as SEHNR and CDR2 as FQNEAQ (reference sequence). CDR3 region: CASSFGQAGTDTQYF. CDR3 nucleotides: TGTGCCAGCAGTTTCGGACAGGCAGGCACAGATACGCAGTATTTT.

The chain uses TRBV20-1 and TRBJ1-2; no firm D call. This CDR3 is 11 amino acids long. The germline gives CDR1 DFQATT, CDR2 SNEGSKA (reference sequence). V was clipped by 1 base and J by 4 bases, with 4 bases between them. CDR3: CSARVRYGYTF. As DNA, the CDR3 is TGCAGTGCTAGAGTCCGCTATGGCTACACCTTC.

This clone has a handful of counts. The rearrangement links TRBV18 to TRBJ2-7; 7 bases map to TRBD1. This CDR3 spans 14 amino acids. V gave up 3 bases and J gave up 5 bases; unmatched junction bases: 7. The germline V gene encodes CDR1 KGHSH and CDR2 LQKENI. CDR3 sequence: CASSPTRTGHEQYF. CDR3 sequence (DNA): TGTGCCAGCTCACCGACAAGGACAGGCCACGAGCAGTACTTC.

This clone has a single count. The chain links TRBV11-3 to TRBJ2-5; D may be TRBD1 (6 bases). Germline V gene data show CDR1 as SGHNT and CDR2 as YENEEA. The CDR3 sequence is 15 residues long. Trimming removed 1 base from V and 2 bases from J, with 11 bases in between. The DNA of the CDR3 is TGTGCCAGCAGCTTAGGGCAGGGGACACAAGAGACCCAGTACTTC. Protein: CASSLGQGTQETQYF.

This clone has only one observation. The chain joins TRBV2 to TRBJ1-1; perhaps TRBD1 as D (5 bases). There are 14 residues in the CDR3. Trimming stripped 4 bases from V and 1 base from J, with 10 bases between. The V gene's germline CDR1 is SNHLY and CDR2 FYNNEI. DNA of the CDR3: TGTGCCAGCAGTGCACAGGCGAGGAACACTGAAGCTTTCTTT. The encoded protein is CASSAQARNTEAFF.

The chain is built from TRBV25-1 and TRBJ2-2; TRBD2 matches 9 bases. This CDR3 is built from 17 residues. Germline V gene lookup returns CDR1 MGHDK and CDR2 SYGVNS. V lost 3 bases, J lost 4 bases, and 9 bases stayed unmatched. CDR3 DNA: TGTGCCAGCAGTGATGTAGCGGGAGAGGGGAGCACCGGGGAGCTGTTTTTT. Residues: CASSDVAGEGSTGELFF.

V gene TRBV2 combines with J gene TRBJ1-4; 8 bases line up with TRBD1. J lost 7 bases, V lost 4 bases, and 2 bases had no gene match. The CDR3 loop spans 13 amino acids. Germline V gene sequence: CDR1 SNHLY, CDR2 FYNNEI. CDR3 in amino acids: CASSVQGVEKLFF. The CDR3 DNA is TGTGCCAGCAGTGTACAGGGGGTTGAAAAACTGTTTTTT.

The chain joins TRBV11-2 to TRBJ1-1; no clear D gene. The germline CDR1 and CDR2 sequences are SGHAT and FQNNGV. The CDR3 runs to 14 residues. Trimming took 5 bases from V and 4 from J, leaving 14 bases between them. CDR3 protein: CASSARTSGTEAFF. Written as DNA, the CDR3 is TGTGCCAGCAGCGCCCGTACCTCGGGCACTGAAGCTTTCTTT.

The chain links TRBV5-1 to TRBJ2-5; TRBD1 agrees at 9 bases. V was pared by 4 bases and J by 5 bases, with 6 bases of the junction left unmatched. The CDR3 sequence is 14 residues long. Germline assignment: CDR1 SGHRS and CDR2 YFSETQ. As DNA, the CDR3 is TGCGCCAGCAGCCCGAGACAGGGGGGTGAGACCCAGTACTTC. This translates into CASSPRQGGETQYF.

The chain joins TRBV19 to TRBJ2-3; TRBD2 might be the D (6 bases). V gave up 3 bases and J gave up 7 bases, with 26 bases separating them. CDR3 length equals 18 residues. CDR1 and CDR2 (germline): LNHDA, SQIVND (reference sequence). CDR3 amino acids: CASSIAFAGGVVTNTQYF. The CDR3 DNA reads as TGTGCCAGTAGTATCGCGTTCGCGGGCGGGGTGGTCACGAATACGCAGTATTTT.

CDR3 nucleotide sequence: TGTGCCAGCATGGGCGGACTACTAGCCAAAAACATTCAGTACTTC. It codes for CASMGGLLAKNIQYF. The V call is TRBV6-5, the J call TRBJ2-4; tentatively, D is TRBD2 (6 bases). This CDR3 contains 15 residues. Germline V lookup: CDR1 MNHEY, CDR2 SVGAGI. The V end lost 7 bases, the J end lost 0 bases, and 13 bases lay between the germline ends.

Only a few counts were recorded for this clone. The chain couples TRBV7-2 to TRBJ2-7; 7 nucleotides agree with TRBD1. The V gene end was trimmed by 5 bases and the J gene end by 2 bases; junction bases not matched to a gene: 9. The germline CDR1 and CDR2 sequences are SGHTA and FQGNSA. This CDR3 region has 15 residues. The CDR3 bases are TGTGCCAGCAGCGGCGACGGGACAGTGACCTACGAGCAGTACTTC. It yields the protein CASSGDGTVTYEQYF.

The V and J genes are TRBV9 and TRBJ1-1, with 8 bases identical to TRBD1. The V segment lost 4 bases and the J segment 7 bases; nucleotides outside the gene matches: 12. CDR3 length: 15 residues. Per germline, CDR1 SGDLS and CDR2 YYNGEE. CDR3 protein: CASSPGRDRFGEAFF. In DNA, the CDR3 is TGTGCCAGCAGCCCGGGTAGGGACAGGTTCGGTGAAGCTTTCTTT.

CDR3 nucleotide sequence: TGTGCCAGCAGCGGGGAGGGACTCCGCATTAGCGGGGCTTACGAGCAGTACTTC. Translated: CASSGEGLRISGAYEQYF. The V call is TRBV5-6, the J call TRBJ2-7; 8 bases agree with TRBD2. With 4 bases clipped from V and 4 bases from J, the junction kept 19 bases outside the gene matches. The CDR3 runs 18 residues. The V gene's germline CDR1 is SGHDT and CDR2 YYEEEE.

This chain uses TRBV6-2 or TRBV6-3 with TRBJ2-7, with 10 bases aligning to TRBD2. The CDR3 runs 14 residues. Per germline, CDR1 MNHEY and CDR2 SVGEGT. Unmatched junction bases numbered 5, after V lost 4 bases and J lost 5 bases. In DNA, the CDR3 is TGTGCCAGCAGTTTTCTAGCGGGAGCACACGAGCAGTACGTC. Translated: CASSFLAGAHEQYV.

This chain joins TRBV6-5 and TRBJ1-5, with D tentatively TRBD1 (5 bases). The CDR3 is 15 amino acids. CDR1 is MNHEY and CDR2 is SVGAGI in the germline V gene. V lost 5 bases, J lost 5 bases, and 16 bases lay in between. CDR3 protein: CASSSLGQGDQPQHF. Written as DNA, the CDR3 is TGTGCCAGCAGTAGTTTAGGGCAGGGCGATCAGCCCCAGCATTTT.

This clone was recorded only once. The V call is TRBV11-3, the J call TRBJ2-1; 10 nucleotides line up with TRBD1. The CDR3 is 17 residues long. Germline V gene lookup returns CDR1 SGHNT and CDR2 YENEEA. J lost 1 base, V lost 5 bases, and 8 bases had no gene match. The CDR3 reads CASSILPGQGSYNEQFF. CDR3 DNA sequence: TGTGCCAGCAGCATACTACCGGGACAGGGGTCCTACAATGAGCAGTTCTTC.

There are a few counts of this clone. The V and J genes are TRBV30 and TRBJ1-2, with TRBD1 as a possible D gene (5 bases). The CDR3 spans 16 residues. Trimming removed 2 bases from V and 8 bases from J, with 24 bases in between. Per germline, CDR1 GTSNPN and CDR2 SVGIG (reference sequence). The CDR3 here is CAWSHPGSQDRRGYTF. The CDR3, as DNA: TGTGCCTGGAGTCACCCCGGGTCACAGGACCGCCGAGGCTACACCTTC.

The chain couples TRBV30 to TRBJ1-3; the D gene is possibly TRBD1 (5 bases). Trimming left V 0 bases short and J 4 bases short, with 10 bases between. There are 14 residues in the CDR3. Per the germline V gene, CDR1 is GTSNPN and CDR2 is SVGIG (reference sequence). Here the CDR3 DNA reads TGTGCCTGGAGTGTAGAGGCAGGGGGAAACACCATATATTTT. Translating it yields CAWSVEAGGNTIYF. Combining the CDR3 with reference TRBV30 and TRBJ1-3 gives the whole variable domain SQTIHQWPATLVQPVGSPLSLECTVEGTSNPNLYWYRQAAGRGLQLLFYSVGIGQISSEVPQNLSASRPQDRQFILSSKKLLLSDSGFYLCAWSVEAGGNTIYFGEGSWLTVV.

This chain joins TRBV10-3 and TRBJ2-4, with D possibly TRBD1 on 7 matching bases. The CDR3 runs to 12 residues. The V end lost 5 bases, the J end lost 6 bases, and 8 bases lay between the germline ends. Germline V lookup: CDR1 ENHRY, CDR2 SYGVKD. The CDR3 DNA sequence: TGTGCCATCAGTCAGGGGGGAAACATTCAGTACTTC. Amino acid sequence: CAISQGGNIQYF.

V is TRBV11-3 and J is TRBJ1-1; D may be TRBD1 (6 bases). Trimming cost V 3 bases and J 4 bases, with 18 bases left between them. CDR3 length equals 16 residues. Germline CDR1 and CDR2: SGHNT and YENEEA. This CDR3 reads CASSFPLRGTGTEAFF. The CDR3 DNA reads as TGTGCCAGCAGCTTCCCCCTGAGGGGGACGGGCACTGAAGCTTTCTTT.

The chain has TRBV5-4 and TRBJ2-1, with a weak D call TRBD1 (6 bases). This CDR3 spans 13 amino acids. From germline, CDR1 is SGHNT and CDR2 YYREEE (reference sequence). The germline V and J ends were trimmed by 6 bases and 8 bases, with 15 bases remaining between them. The CDR3 here is CASNVQGRDEQFF. The CDR3 DNA is TGTGCCAGCAACGTACAGGGACGCGATGAGCAGTTCTTC.

The J gene is TRBJ2-7, the V gene TRBV13, with D perhaps matching TRBD2 (6 bases). V gave up 3 bases and J gave up 3 bases, with 12 bases separating them. This CDR3 has 14 residues. CDR1 and CDR2 from the germline V gene are PRHDT and FYEKMQ (reference sequence). Written as DNA, the CDR3 is TGTGCCAGCAGCTTCTCCGGGGGTTACTACGAGCAGTACTTC. Translating it yields CASSFSGGYYEQYF. Using reference TRBV13 and TRBJ2-7 for the parts outside the CDR3, the full variable domain is AAGVIQSPRHLIKEKRETATLKCYPIPRHDTVYWYQQGPGQDPQFLISFYEKMQSDKGSIPDRFSAQQFSDYHSELNMSSLELGDSALYFCASSFSGGYYEQYFGPGTRLTVT.

The chain carries TRBV9 and TRBJ1-6, with TRBD1 identical over 7 bases. Trimming removed 4 bases from V and 7 bases from J; junction bases left unmatched: 11. Germline-derived CDR1 and CDR2 are SGDLS and YYNGEE. CDR3 length equals 16 residues. The CDR3 region has the DNA TGTGCCAGCAGCCCCCGGGACAGCCGTACCAATTCACCCCTCCACTTT. Protein sequence: CASSPRDSRTNSPLHF.

V and J are TRBV4-1 and TRBJ2-5; 10 bases align to TRBD2. CDR3 length equals 17 residues. After removal of 1 base from V and 1 base from J, the junction contained 6 bases not matched to a gene. Germline V gene data show CDR1 as MGHRA and CDR2 as YSYEKL. The CDR3 here is CASSQAIQRGGQETQYF. Here the CDR3 DNA reads TGCGCCAGCAGCCAAGCGATCCAGCGGGGGGGCCAAGAGACCCAGTACTTC.